Sequencing of this T cell receptor (beta chain) was carried out in a study of blood T cell repertoires in COVID-19. Study information: The study drew acute and convalescent COVID-19 samples from the United States, Italy and Spain.

The CDR3 extends over 14 amino acids. Germline lookup yields CDR1 LGHNA and CDR2 YNFKEQ. Trimming pared 0 bases from V and 8 bases from J, leaving 14 bases between. In the original analysis: Amplification of reference gene primers provided the estimated nucleated cell counts. Generated by immunoSEQ multiplex PCR, the TCRdb table keeps only in-frame clones and is missing some. V and J calls and clone size are copied from that table; D and trimming were computed from the DNA. The sample contains around 65,000 clones, 81% of which appear only once. Sequences were obtained from peripheral blood. This sequence originates from a human donor in a cohort sampled during active COVID-19. This chain joins TRBV4-2 and TRBJ2-7; D is perhaps TRBD2 (5 bases). The CDR3 DNA is TGTGCCAGCAGCCAAGATCAAGGGAGTTTGCAGCAGTACTTC. Its protein is CASSQDQGSLQQYF.